Below, one TCR beta chain is given with its context. Its antigen is unknown. The junction departs from the called germline gene at one end, perhaps through a read error. Genomic DNA acted as the template from which TCR beta VDJ combination and CDR3 sequence profiling were carried out. MiXCR, applied by TCRdb to the reads, yields one record per CDR3 protein. The data contain approximately 190,000 distinct CDR3 sequences, about three fifths of them singletons. Germline lookup yields CDR1 LNHNV and CDR2 YYDKDF (reference sequence). The CDR3 consists of 15 residues. The sample originates from a study of CD8+CD57+ T cells in acquired aplastic anemia. On the study more broadly: An average of 3.2 ug of DNA was obtained from sorted CD4+ and CD8+ cells.

Study findings and constraints: Patients and controls had in common 25 to 30 CD8+ CDR3 sequences. Between the patient and control groups, CD8+ Simpson's diversity did not differ significantly.

Sequencing was done on a sample of sorted CD4+, CD8+, or CD8+CD57+ T cells (not recorded which) from PBMCs. The V gene is TRBV15, the J gene TRBJ2-5, with 7 bases identical to TRBD1. The sequence came from a human donor with severe aplastic anemia or a healthy control (not recorded which). CDR3 protein: CASSRPDRAGETQYF. The CDR3 bases are TGTGCCAGCAGCCGACCTGACAGGGCAGGAGAGACCCAGTACTTC.